A selection of T cell receptor beta chains follows, all from one sample in a study of blood T cells in healthy people across ages. TCRdb analysed the 5' RACE reads with MiXCR anew, one entry per CDR3 protein. This table holds approximately 940,000 distinct CDR3 sequences, roughly 48% found once. What was sequenced was blood. The receptors stem from a man aged 25-40 years in good health. CDR3s include the opening cysteine and the closing phenylalanine or tryptophan. Fields, in order: CDR3 DNA, CDR3 protein, D gene, J gene, V gene, clone size. D genes are given only for firm matches. Clone size, where shown, is once, few, many, or a class for clones that have expanded.

TGCAGTGCTAAGCGCTCCTACGAGCAGTACTTC	CSAKRSYEQYF	NA	TRBJ2-7	TRBV20-1	NA
TGTGCCAGCAGCTTGGACTGGGCGAACACTGAAGCTTTCTTT	CASSLDWANTEAFF	NA	TRBJ1-1	TRBV7-2	NA
TGTGCCAGCAGCCAAGATCGGAAGGGCGACGGGGCCAACGTCCTGACTTTC	CASSQDRKGDGANVLTF	NA	TRBJ2-6	TRBV4-2	few
TGCAGTGCAAGCCCGGCGGGGCTAGCGCTCACCGGGGAGCTGTTTTTT	CSASPAGLALTGELFF	NA	TRBJ2-2	TRBV20-1	NA
TGTGCCAGCAGCCACAGGAGCACAGATACGCAGTATTTT	CASSHRSTDTQYF	NA	TRBJ2-3	TRBV5-8	few
TGTGCCAGCAGCGTTAGCACTACCCAGGCAGATACGCAGTATTTT	CASSVSTTQADTQYF	NA	TRBJ2-3	TRBV9	few
TGTGCCAGTAGTCCCCCGAGCGGGGGGGCCCGGGAGACCCAGTACTTC	CASSPPSGGARETQYF	TRBD2	TRBJ2-5	TRBV19	NA
TGCGCCAGCAGCTTGGAGGGACAGGGAACCGAGCAGTTCTTC	CASSLEGQGTEQFF	TRBD1	TRBJ2-1	TRBV5-1	once
TGTGCCACCAGCTTACGGGGAAGGACATACGAGCAGTACTTC	CATSLRGRTYEQYF	NA	TRBJ2-7	TRBV15	few
TGTGCCGGCAGTCCCGCTCGTGGGGGCTACGAGCAGTACTTC	CAGSPARGGYEQYF	NA	TRBJ2-7	TRBV6-2/TRBV6-3	NA
TGTGCCAGCAGCCTTAATAGCGGGGGAGTACAAGAGACCCAGTACTTC	CASSLNSGGVQETQYF	TRBD2	TRBJ2-5	TRBV7-2	once